These T cell receptor beta chains were read from a single sample in a study of tumor-infiltrating lymphocytes in primary liver carcinoma. TCRdb fed the multiplex PCR reads into MiXCR, producing one record per CDR3 protein. In the table there are about 320,000 distinct CDR3 sequences, more than 55% of which are singletons. Source material: peripheral blood. The receptors stem from a man aged 35 to 55 with primary liver carcinoma and hepatitis B virus infection. The CDR3 runs from the conserved cysteine through the conserved F or W. The order of the fields is V gene, D gene, J gene, clone size, CDR3 protein, CDR3 DNA. A D gene is named only where the DNA matches it firmly. A row's size may be missing; if present it is once, few, many or a size class.

TRBV19	TRBD2	TRBJ2-3	.	CASRLAGTTSTDTHYF	TGTGCCAGTAGACTAGCGGGAACTACTAGCACAGATACGCACTATTTT
TRBV6-2/TRBV6-3	TRBD2	TRBJ2-1	many	CASSYSPSGSYDEQFF	TGTGCCAGCAGTTACTCGCCTAGCGGGAGCTACGATGAGCAGTTCTTC
TRBV6-1	TRBD2	TRBJ2-2	many	CASRAYRTSGSAGELFF	TGTGCCAGCAGGGCGTATCGGACTAGCGGGAGCGCCGGGGAGCTGTTTTTT
TRBV11-2	.	TRBJ1-2	many	CASSTLSGQNYGYTF	TGTGCCAGCAGCACCTTGTCGGGCCAGAACTATGGCTACACCTTC
TRBV2	.	TRBJ2-3	.	CASRTGDTQYF	TGTGCCAGCAGAACGGGAGATACGCAGTATTTT
TRBV6-1	.	TRBJ2-3	few	CASSEVNTDTQYF	TGTGCCAGCAGTGAAGTAAACACAGATACGCAGTATTTT
TRBV7-2	.	TRBJ2-7	.	CAIRGPYEQYF	TGTGCCATCAGGGGCCCCTACGAGCAGTACTTC
TRBV4-3	.	TRBJ1-1	many	CASSPGPRENTEAFF	TGCGCCAGCAGCCCGGGACCCCGAGAGAACACTGAAGCTTTCTTT
TRBV6-2/TRBV6-3	.	TRBJ2-3	few	CASSFVPDTQYF	TGTGCCAGCAGTTTCGTCCCAGATACGCAGTATTTT
TRBV5-4	.	TRBJ1-1	.	CASSSKVDTEAFF	TGTGCCAGCAGTTCGAAGGTAGACACAGAAGCTTTCTTT
TRBV11-2	.	TRBJ2-7	.	CVSSRAGTPEGEQYF	TGTGTCAGCAGCCGGGCCGGGACTCCCGAGGGCGAGCAGTACTTC
TRBV6-1	TRBD1	TRBJ1-5	.	CASGPTGGRGKVNQPQHF	TGTGCCAGTGGCCCAACAGGGGGAAGGGGGAAAGTTAATCAGCCCCAGCATTTT
TRBV4-1	TRBD2	TRBJ2-1	many	CASSQGGTSVQGEQFF	TGCGCCAGCAGCCAAGGAGGGACTAGCGTTCAGGGTGAGCAGTTCTTC
TRBV12-3/TRBV12-4	TRBD2	TRBJ2-3	many	CASTISPGGSDTQYF	TGTGCCAGCACCATCTCTCCGGGAGGCTCAGATACGCAGTATTTT
TRBV29-1	.	TRBJ2-7	many	CSGRTDSYEQYF	TGCAGCGGGAGGACAGACTCCTACGAGCAGTACTTC
TRBV10-3	.	TRBJ2-1	.	CAISGQQTYSEQLF	TGTGCCATCAGTGGACAGCAGACCTACAGTGAGCAGTTGTTC
TRBV4-1	TRBD1	TRBJ2-5	many	CASSQGQFQETQYF	TGCGCCAGCAGCCAGGGACAGTTCCAAGAGACCCAGTACTTC
TRBV6-2/TRBV6-3	.	TRBJ2-7	.	CANRYPAGSSSYEQYF	TGTGCCAACAGATACCCCGCGGGATCTAGCTCCTACGAGCAGTACTTC
TRBV29-1	TRBD2	TRBJ2-3	.	CSVEAIPGGRDTQYF	TGCAGTGTTGAAGCCATTCCTGGCGGGAGGGATACGCAGTATTTT
TRBV12-3/TRBV12-4	.	TRBJ2-2	many	CASSYRDRTGELFF	TGTGCCAGCAGTTATAGGGATCGCACCGGGGAGCTGTTTTTT
TRBV11-2	.	TRBJ1-2	.	CASSSTGSDYGYTF	TGTGCCAGCAGCTCCACAGGGTCCGACTATGGCTACACCTTC
TRBV11-2	TRBD2	TRBJ2-2	many	CASSLDRGGRASNTGELFF	TGTGCCAGCAGCTTAGATCGGGGCGGGAGGGCCTCGAACACCGGGGAGCTGTTTTTT
TRBV4-3	TRBD1	TRBJ1-6	many	CASSQVPAGGNNSPLHF	TGCGCCAGCAGCCAAGTACCAGCAGGGGGAAATAATTCACCCCTCCACTTT
TRBV29-1	TRBD2	TRBJ2-1	many	CSVVVTSGTNEQFF	TGCAGCGTTGTCGTGACTAGCGGTACCAATGAGCAGTTCTTC
TRBV6-5	.	TRBJ1-1	.	CASSYVGCVAFF	TGTGCCAGCAGTTACGTGGGTTGTGTGGCTTTCTTT
TRBV6-1	.	TRBJ2-3	.	CASGLSGYTRYF	TGTGCCAGCGGTCTTAGCGGTTATACGCGGTATTTT
TRBV28	.	TRBJ1-1	.	CASTSGWNTEAFF	TGTGCCAGCACCTCCGGATGGAACACTGAAGCTTTCTTT
TRBV29-1	.	TRBJ2-5	many	CSVGFSTQYF	TGCAGCGTCGGTTTTAGTACCCAGTACTTC